The next 14 T cell receptor beta chains were all read from a single sample in a study of CD8 T cells in ankylosing spondylitis. MiXCR, applied by TCRdb to the 5' RACE reads, yields one record per CDR3 protein. Here the sample spans 150,000 to 200,000 distinct CDR3 sequences, 9.5% to 13% being singletons. Sequences were obtained from blood, either unsorted or a sorted T cell fraction (not recorded which). Source of these receptors: a male donor with ankylosing spondylitis or in good health (not recorded which).

At least ten counts were recorded for this clonotype. The chain is built from TRBV2 and TRBJ1-5, with D perhaps matching TRBD1 (5 bases). CDR1 is SNHLY, CDR2 FYNNEI, per germline. V lost 6 bases and J lost 0, with 18 bases in between. The CDR3 totals 17 residues. The CDR3 sequence is CASRQAPSRGSNQPQHF. The CDR3 DNA follows: TGTGCCAGCAGACAGGCCCCCTCTCGGGGTAGCAATCAGCCCCAGCATTTT.

This clonotype was seen only a few times. The V gene is TRBV5-1, the J gene TRBJ1-1, with 7 positions matching TRBD1. The CDR3 extends over 16 amino acids. Germline V gene sequence: CDR1 SGHRS, CDR2 YFSETQ. V trimming: 5 bases; J trimming: 1 base; junction bases outside the gene matches: 11. The DNA of the CDR3 is TGCGCCAGCAGGCCGGGGGCACGGACAGGGAACACTGAAGCTTTCTTT. It translates to CASRPGARTGNTEAFF.

This clonotype was seen repeatedly, ten times or more. The V gene is TRBV20-1, the J gene TRBJ2-5, with D uncertain. The CDR3 contains 14 residues. The V end was cut by 0 bases, the J end by 3 bases, with 11 bases between. Germline V gene data show CDR1 as DFQATT and CDR2 as SNEGSKA (reference sequence). This chain's CDR3 is CSAREPLVKETQYF. The CDR3, as DNA: TGCAGTGCTAGAGAGCCATTAGTAAAAGAGACCCAGTACTTC.

As for this clonotype: A read error is possible here, since a much larger clone lies one base away. The CDR3 end shows no conserved phenylalanine or tryptophan, and so a read error is likely. This chain uses TRBV29-1 with TRBJ1-1; D may be TRBD1 (5 bases). V lost 1 base and J 4 bases, leaving 19 bases between the germline ends. CDR1 and CDR2 (germline): SQVTM, ANQGSEA. This CDR3 is 16 amino acids long. This CDR3 reads CSVEGIGARSGTEAFL. The CDR3 DNA follows: TGCAGCGTTGAAGGAATAGGGGCGCGGAGTGGCACTGAAGCTTTCTTG.

In its sample, this clonotype was seen many times. The chain couples TRBV19 to TRBJ1-5; no clear D. V was trimmed by 1 base and J by 3 bases, leaving 7 bases between them. The germline gives CDR1 LNHDA, CDR2 SQIVND (reference sequence). The CDR3 contains 14 residues. CDR3 loop: CASSIAGDNQPQHF. The CDR3 DNA sequence: TGTGCCAGTAGTATAGCCGGGGACAATCAGCCCCAGCATTTT.

This clonotype has at least ten counts. The chain couples TRBV19 to TRBJ2-3; 9 bases line up with TRBD1. This CDR3 has 15 amino acids. The germline V gene encodes CDR1 LNHDA and CDR2 SQIVND (reference sequence). The trim removed 4 bases at V and 3 bases at J, leaving 5 bases unmatched. CDR3 coding DNA: TGTGCCAGTAGTACGCGACAGGGGGAAACAGATACGCAGTATTTT. Protein sequence: CASSTRQGETDTQYF. The whole variable domain, remainder taken from reference TRBV19 and TRBJ2-3, is DGGITQSPKYLFRKEGQNVTLSCEQNLNHDAMYWYRQDPGQGLRLIYYSQIVNDFQKGDIAEGYSVSREKKESFPLTVTSAQKNPTAFYLCASSTRQGETDTQYFGPGTRLTVL.

This chain uses TRBV21-1 with TRBJ2-7. TRBV21-1 is described as a pseudogene. The CDR3 contains 14 residues. Here the CDR3 reads CASSKEMRIYEQYF. The CDR3 region has the DNA TGTGCCAGCAGCAAAGAAATGAGGATTTACGAGCAGTACTTC.

V and J are TRBV19 and TRBJ2-1, with 9 bases identical to TRBD2. Germline V lookup: CDR1 LNHDA, CDR2 SQIVND (reference sequence). The CDR3 runs to 15 residues. Trimming cost V 4 bases and J 5 bases; bases outside gene matches: 6. Written as DNA, the CDR3 is TGTGCCAGTAGTAGAGCGGGAGGCGGGAACAATGAGCAGTTCTTC. It codes for CASSRAGGGNNEQFF.

V gene TRBV4-3 combines with J gene TRBJ1-2; D not resolved. Germline assignment: CDR1 LGHNA and CDR2 YSLEER. Trimming pared 0 bases from V and 6 bases from J, leaving 14 bases between. The CDR3 covers 15 residues. The CDR3 region has the DNA TGCGCCAGCAGCCAAGAAAACCTAGACCAAAATGGCTACACCTTC. This gives the protein CASSQENLDQNGYTF.

This clonotype was counted at least ten times. V and J are TRBV6-1 and TRBJ1-2, with TRBD1 identical over 8 bases. With 5 bases clipped from V and 6 bases from J, the junction kept 8 bases outside the gene matches. CDR1 and CDR2 (germline): MNHNS, SASEGT. This CDR3 has 14 amino acids. DNA of the CDR3: TGTGCCAGCAGTAAAACAGGGGACAGGAATGGCTACACCTTC. Amino acid sequence: CASSKTGDRNGYTF.

This clonotype was seen ten or more times. The chain employs TRBV15 and TRBJ2-5, with 9 bases aligning to TRBD2. V lost 1 base, J lost 4 bases, and 4 bases stayed unmatched. Germline assignment: CDR1 LNHNV and CDR2 YYDKDF (reference sequence). The CDR3 is made up of 15 amino acids. The CDR3 is CATSRAEREAETQYF. The CDR3 DNA reads as TGTGCCACCAGCAGAGCCGAGCGGGAGGCAGAGACCCAGTACTTC. Full variable domain (missing parts from reference TRBV15 and TRBJ2-5): DAMVIQNPRYQVTQFGKPVTLSCSQTLNHNVMYWYQQKSSQAPKLLFHYYDKDFNNEADTPDNFQSRRPNTSFCFLDIRSPGLGDTAMYLCATSRAEREAETQYFGPGTRLLVL.

Many counts were recorded for this clonotype. The genes are TRBV12-3 or TRBV12-4 and TRBJ1-1; 8 bases agree with TRBD1. The V segment lost 6 bases and the J segment 5 bases; nucleotides outside the gene matches: 17. The CDR3 sequence is 17 residues long. CDR3 nucleotides: TGTGCCAGCAGCCCCGTCGGACAGGGCCTCCCAGTGACTGAAGCTTTCTTT. Protein: CASSPVGQGLPVTEAFF.

This clonotype showed up many times. V is TRBV25-1 and J is TRBJ2-3; TRBD2 matches 8 bases. The CDR3 runs 16 residues. The V and J ends lost 3 bases and 1 base, in that order; junction bases with no gene match: 6. Looked up from germline, CDR1 is MGHDK and CDR2 is SYGVNS. The chain's CDR3 is CASSDPSRGGTDTQYF. CDR3 coding DNA: TGTGCCAGCAGTGACCCCTCGCGGGGGGGCACAGATACGCAGTATTTT.

This clonotype came up a few times. The chain links TRBV18 to TRBJ1-5, with 10 nucleotides matching TRBD1. Trimming at V came to 3 bases and at J to 0 bases, leaving 11 bases not matched to a gene. Germline assignment: CDR1 KGHSH and CDR2 LQKENI. The CDR3 has 19 amino acids. CDR3 in amino acids: CASSPPGTGADYSNQPQHF. In nucleotides, the CDR3 is TGTGCCAGCTCACCTCCCGGGACAGGGGCCGACTATAGCAATCAGCCCCAGCATTTT.